This TCR beta chain was obtained from a study of CD8 T cells in Susac syndrome. Controls were age- and sex-matched healthy donors. The authors negatively isolated CD8+ and CD4+ T cells and FACS-enriched TEMRA cells. Random hexamers served to reverse transcribe about 0.5 to 1 ug RNA. Amplification of TCR beta CDR3 spanned 54 Vbeta and 13 Jbeta via immunoSEQ multiplex PCR. TCRdb ran MiXCR on the immunoSEQ multiplex PCR reads and lists one entry per CDR3 protein. The top ten clones hold 0.2% to 0.25% of a sample with approximately 75,000 distinct CDR3 sequences, approximately 95% of them seen once. The CDR3 extends over 14 amino acids. V was cut by 4 bases and J by 6 bases, with 16 bases left in between. Germline values: CDR1 MGHRA, CDR2 YSYEKL.

Sequencing was carried out using CD8+ T cells from PBMCs. This receptor was identified in a human donor in good health. The rearrangement uses TRBV4-1 and TRBJ2-7, with D hard to call. The CDR3 is CASSPSRVRLEQYF. The CDR3 bases are TGCGCCAGCAGCCCGTCACGGGTCCGCCTCGAGCAGTACTTC.